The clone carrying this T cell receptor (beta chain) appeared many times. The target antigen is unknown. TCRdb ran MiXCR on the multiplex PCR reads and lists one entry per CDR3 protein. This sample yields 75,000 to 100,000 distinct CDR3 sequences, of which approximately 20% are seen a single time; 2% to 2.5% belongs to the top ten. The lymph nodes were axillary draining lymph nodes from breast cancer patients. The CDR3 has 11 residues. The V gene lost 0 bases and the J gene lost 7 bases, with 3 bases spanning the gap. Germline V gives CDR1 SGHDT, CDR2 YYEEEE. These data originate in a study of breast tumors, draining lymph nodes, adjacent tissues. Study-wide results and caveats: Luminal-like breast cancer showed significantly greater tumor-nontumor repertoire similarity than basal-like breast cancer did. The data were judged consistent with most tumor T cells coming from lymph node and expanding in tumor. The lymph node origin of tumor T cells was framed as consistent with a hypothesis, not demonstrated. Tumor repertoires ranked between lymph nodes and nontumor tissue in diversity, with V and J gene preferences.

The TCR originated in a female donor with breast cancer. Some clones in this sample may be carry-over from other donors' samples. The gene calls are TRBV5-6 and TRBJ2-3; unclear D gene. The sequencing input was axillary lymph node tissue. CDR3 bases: TGTGCCAGCAGCTTGGAGAATACGCAGTATTTT. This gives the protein CASSLENTQYF.